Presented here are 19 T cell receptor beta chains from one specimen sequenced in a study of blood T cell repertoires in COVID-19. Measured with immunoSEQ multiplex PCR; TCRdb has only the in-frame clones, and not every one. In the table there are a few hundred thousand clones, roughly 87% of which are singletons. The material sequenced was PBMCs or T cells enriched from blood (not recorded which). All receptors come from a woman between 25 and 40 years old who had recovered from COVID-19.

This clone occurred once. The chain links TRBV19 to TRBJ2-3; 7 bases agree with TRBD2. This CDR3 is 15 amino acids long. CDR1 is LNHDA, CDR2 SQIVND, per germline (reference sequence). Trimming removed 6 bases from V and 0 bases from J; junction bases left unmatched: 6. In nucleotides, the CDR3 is TGTGCCAGTAGCCAAAGCGGGGCTAGCACAGATACGCAGTATTTT. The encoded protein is CASSQSGASTDTQYF.

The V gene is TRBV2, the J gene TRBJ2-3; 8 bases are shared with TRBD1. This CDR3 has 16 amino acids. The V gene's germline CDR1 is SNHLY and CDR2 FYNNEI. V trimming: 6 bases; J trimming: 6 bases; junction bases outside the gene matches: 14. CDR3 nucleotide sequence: TGTGCCAGCAGACCAGGACCGGGACAGGTATTTGATACGCAGTATTTT. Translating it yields CASRPGPGQVFDTQYF.

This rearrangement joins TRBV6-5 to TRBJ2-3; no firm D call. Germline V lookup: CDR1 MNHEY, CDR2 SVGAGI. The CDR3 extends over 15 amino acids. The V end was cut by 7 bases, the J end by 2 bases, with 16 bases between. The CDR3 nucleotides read TGTGCCAGCACCAGAGCAGCGAACCCCACAGATACGCAGTATTTT. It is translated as CASTRAANPTDTQYF.

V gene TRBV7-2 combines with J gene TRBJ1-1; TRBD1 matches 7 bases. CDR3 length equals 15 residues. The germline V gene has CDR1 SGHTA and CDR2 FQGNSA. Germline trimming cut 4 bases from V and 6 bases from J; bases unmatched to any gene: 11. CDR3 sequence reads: CASSSQPGDSSEAFF. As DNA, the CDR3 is TGTGCCAGCAGCTCACAACCGGGGGACAGTTCTGAAGCTTTCTTT.

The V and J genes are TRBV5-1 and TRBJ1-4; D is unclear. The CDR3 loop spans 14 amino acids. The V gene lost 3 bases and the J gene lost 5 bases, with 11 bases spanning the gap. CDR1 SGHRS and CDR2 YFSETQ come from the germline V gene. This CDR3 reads CASSSPGGNEKLFF. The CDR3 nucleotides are TGCGCCAGCAGCTCTCCGGGAGGGAATGAAAAACTGTTTTTT.

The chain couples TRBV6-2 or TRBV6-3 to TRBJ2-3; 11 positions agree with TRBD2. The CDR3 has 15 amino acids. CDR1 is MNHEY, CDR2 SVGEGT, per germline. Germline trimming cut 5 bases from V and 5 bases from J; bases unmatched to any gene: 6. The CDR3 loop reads CASSHRLAGQDTQYF. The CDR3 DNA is TGTGCCAGCAGTCACCGACTAGCGGGGCAAGATACGCAGTATTTT.

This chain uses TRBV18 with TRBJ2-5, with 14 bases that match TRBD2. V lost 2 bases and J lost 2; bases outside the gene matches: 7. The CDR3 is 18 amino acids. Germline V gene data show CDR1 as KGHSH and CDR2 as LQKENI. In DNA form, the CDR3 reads TGTGCCAGCTCACCATACAGGGGACTAGCGGGGGAGCAAGAGACCCAGTACTTC. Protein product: CASSPYRGLAGEQETQYF. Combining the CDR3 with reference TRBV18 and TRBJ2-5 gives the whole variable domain NAGVMQNPRHLVRRRGQEARLRCSPMKGHSHVYWYRQLPEEGLKFMVYLQKENIIDESGMPKERFSAEFPKEGPSILRIQQVVRGDSAAYFCASSPYRGLAGEQETQYFGPGTRLLVL.

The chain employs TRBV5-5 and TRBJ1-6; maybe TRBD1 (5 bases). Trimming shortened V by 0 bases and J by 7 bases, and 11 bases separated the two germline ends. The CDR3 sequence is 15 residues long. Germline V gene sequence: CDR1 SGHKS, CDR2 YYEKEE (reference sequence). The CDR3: CASSLGQGGNSPLHF. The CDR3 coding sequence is TGTGCCAGCAGCTTGGGGCAGGGAGGGAATTCACCCCTCCACTTT.

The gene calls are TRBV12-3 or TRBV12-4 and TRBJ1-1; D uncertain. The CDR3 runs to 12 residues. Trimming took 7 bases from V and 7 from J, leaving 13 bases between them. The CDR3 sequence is CASTAPRDEAFF. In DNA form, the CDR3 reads TGTGCCAGCACCGCCCCTAGAGATGAAGCTTTCTTT.

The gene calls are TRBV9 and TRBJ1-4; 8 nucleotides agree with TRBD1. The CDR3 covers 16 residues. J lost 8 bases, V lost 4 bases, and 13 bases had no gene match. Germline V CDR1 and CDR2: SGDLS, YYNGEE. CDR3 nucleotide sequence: TGTGCCAGCAGCCCGCGCGGCGCGACAGGGGAGGAAAAACTGTTTTTT. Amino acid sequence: CASSPRGATGEEKLFF.

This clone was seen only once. The CDR3 DNA reads as TGTGCCAGCAGTGAATCCCAGGGGGCTCCCTACGAGCAGTACTTC. Translating gives CASSESQGAPYEQYF. V usage is TRBV6-1 and J usage is TRBJ2-7; 8 bases agree with TRBD1. Germline lookup yields CDR1 MNHNS and CDR2 SASEGT. J gave up 2 bases and V 2 bases, and 5 bases lay outside the gene matches. The CDR3 loop spans 15 amino acids.

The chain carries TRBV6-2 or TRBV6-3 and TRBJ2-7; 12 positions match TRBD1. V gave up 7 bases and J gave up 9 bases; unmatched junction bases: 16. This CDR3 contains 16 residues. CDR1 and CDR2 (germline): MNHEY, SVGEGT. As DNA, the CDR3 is TGTGCCAGCACCCCTCAGGGGACAGGGGGCTCCGTAGGGCAGTACTTC. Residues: CASTPQGTGGSVGQYF.

This CDR3 is CASSQDRGPGNTIYF. DNA of the CDR3: TGTGCCAGCAGCCAAGACAGGGGGCCTGGAAACACCATATATTTT. This sequence joins TRBV3-1 (or the pseudogene TRBV3-2) and TRBJ1-3; 8 bases map to TRBD1. This CDR3 region has 15 residues. J was trimmed by 2 bases and V by 0 bases; bases with no gene match: 0. Germline V CDR1 and CDR2: LGHDT, YNNKEL (reference sequence).

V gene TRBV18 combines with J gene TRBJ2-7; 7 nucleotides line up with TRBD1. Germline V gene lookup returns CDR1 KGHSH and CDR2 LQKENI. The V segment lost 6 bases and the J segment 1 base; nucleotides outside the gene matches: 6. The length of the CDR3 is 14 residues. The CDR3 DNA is TGTGCCAGCTCCCGGGACAGTCGTTCCTACGAGCAGTACTTC. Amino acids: CASSRDSRSYEQYF.

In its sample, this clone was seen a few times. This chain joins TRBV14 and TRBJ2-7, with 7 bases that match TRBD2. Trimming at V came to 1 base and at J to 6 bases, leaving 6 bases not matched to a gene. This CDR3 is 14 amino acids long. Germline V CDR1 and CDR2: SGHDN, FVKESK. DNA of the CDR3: TGTGCCAGCAGCCAAGTTTATGGGGGGGGCGAGCAGTACTTC. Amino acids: CASSQVYGGGEQYF.

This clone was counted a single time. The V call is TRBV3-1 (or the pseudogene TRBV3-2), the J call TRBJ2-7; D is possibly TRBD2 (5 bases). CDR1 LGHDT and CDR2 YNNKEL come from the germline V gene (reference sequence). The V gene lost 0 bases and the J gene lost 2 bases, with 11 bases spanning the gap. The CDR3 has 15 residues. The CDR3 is CASSQDEGIPYEQYF. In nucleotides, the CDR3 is TGTGCCAGCAGCCAAGATGAGGGAATTCCCTACGAGCAGTACTTC.

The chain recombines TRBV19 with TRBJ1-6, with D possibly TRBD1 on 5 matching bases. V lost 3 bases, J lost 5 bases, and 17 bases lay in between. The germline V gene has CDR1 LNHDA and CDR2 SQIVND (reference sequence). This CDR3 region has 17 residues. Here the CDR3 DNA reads TGTGCCAGTAGTATTCTAAGGACACGGGGGGATAATTCACCCCTCCACTTT. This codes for CASSILRTRGDNSPLHF. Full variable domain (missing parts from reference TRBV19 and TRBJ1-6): DGGITQSPKYLFRKEGQNVTLSCEQNLNHDAMYWYRQDPGQGLRLIYYSQIVNDFQKGDIAEGYSVSREKKESFPLTVTSAQKNPTAFYLCASSILRTRGDNSPLHFGNGTRLTVT.

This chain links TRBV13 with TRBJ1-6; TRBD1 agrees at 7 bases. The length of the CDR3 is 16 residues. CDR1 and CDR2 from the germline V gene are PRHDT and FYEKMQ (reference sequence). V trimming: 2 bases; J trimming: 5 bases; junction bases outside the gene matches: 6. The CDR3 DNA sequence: TGTGCCAGCAGCTTAAGTCTAGGGGGCGATAATTCACCCCTCCACTTT. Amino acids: CASSLSLGGDNSPLHF.

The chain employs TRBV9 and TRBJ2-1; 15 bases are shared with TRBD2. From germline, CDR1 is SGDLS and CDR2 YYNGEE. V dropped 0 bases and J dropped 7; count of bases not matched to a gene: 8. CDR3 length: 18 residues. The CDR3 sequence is CASSVVPGLAGGLNEQFF. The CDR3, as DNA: TGTGCCAGCAGCGTAGTACCCGGACTAGCGGGGGGGCTTAATGAGCAGTTCTTC.